This T cell receptor (beta chain) was recorded in a study of blood T cells in healthy people across ages. Healthy individuals of Caucasian origin from Russia, aged roughly 6 to 90, served as donors. The amount of total RNA extracted per sample was at least 6 micrograms. The CDR3 contains 12 residues. Trimming pared 8 bases from V and 4 bases from J, leaving 14 bases between. Germline V lookup: CDR1 SQVTM, CDR2 ANQGSEA. Combining a sample-barcoded 5' primer with a J-beta primer mix, a second PCR ran for about 6 to 11 cycles. Unique molecular identifiers of 12 random nucleotides labeled each cDNA. A single record per CDR3 protein comes from TCRdb applying MiXCR to the 5' RACE reads. There are 1,800,000 or so distinct CDR3 sequences in the sample; roughly two fifths occur only once, and about 23% lies in the top ten. Notes on this clonotype: Its target is not known.

Study results and limitations: Naive and antigen-experienced cells could not be conclusively compared, given unsorted PBMCs.

This rearrangement joins TRBV29-1 to TRBJ1-1; D possibly corresponds to TRBD1 (6 bases). This clonotype was sampled from a human donor in good health. The material sequenced was blood. The CDR3 spells CSPSRGLTEAFF. CDR3 DNA sequence: TGCAGCCCATCCAGGGGTCTCACTGAAGCTTTCTTT.